Presented here are 8 T cell receptor beta chains from one specimen sequenced in a study of spatial heterogeneity in lung cancer. Whole-study results and caveats: Mutation tallies in tumors tracked expanded intratumoral alpha and beta TCR counts.

The time point denotes: sample taken at primary tumor resection. One entry per CDR3 protein results from TCRdb running MiXCR on the 5' RACE reads. The sample includes about 8,100 distinct CDR3 sequences, over 5% seen only once; the top ten take 24%. The antigens for these receptors are not known. Sequenced material: lung tumor tissue, taken at surgery. These receptor sequences come from a male donor with early-stage non-small cell lung cancer.

The rearrangement joins TRBV18 to TRBJ1-3; no clear D. Trimming stripped 3 bases from V and 0 bases from J, with 6 bases between. Germline values: CDR1 KGHSH, CDR2 LQKENI. The CDR3 covers 14 residues. CDR3 bases: TGTGCCAGCTCACCCGCAGGCTCTGGAAACACCATATATTTT. It encodes CASSPAGSGNTIYF.

This clonotype was counted many times. This rearrangement joins TRBV29-1 to TRBJ1-2; no clear D. Germline CDR1 SQVTM, CDR2 ANQGSEA. The length of the CDR3 is 10 residues. V gave up 1 base and J gave up 4 bases, with 1 base separating them. The CDR3 sequence: CSVEVYGYTF. DNA for the CDR3: TGCAGCGTTGAAGTCTATGGCTACACCTTC.

This clonotype was detected many times. The rearrangement joins TRBV12-3 or TRBV12-4 to TRBJ2-5; maybe TRBD1 (6 bases). CDR3 size: 14 residues. Trimming stripped 6 bases from V and 4 bases from J, with 15 bases between. CDR3 residues: CASRITGSGETQYF. CDR3 coding DNA: TGTGCCAGCAGGATTACAGGGTCCGGAGAGACCCAGTACTTC.

This clonotype is labeled as medium-sized. The CDR3 nucleotides read TGCGCCAGCAGCGTAGGACAGTTCACAGATACGCAGTATTTT. This gives the protein CASSVGQFTDTQYF. V and J are TRBV5-1 and TRBJ2-3; D might be TRBD1 (6 bases). CDR1 and CDR2 from the germline V gene are SGHRS and YFSETQ. CDR3 length: 14 residues. Trimming took 4 bases from V and 2 from J, leaving 11 bases between them.

This clonotype has ten or more counts. The V and J genes are TRBV3-1 and TRBJ1-1, with 11 bases matching TRBD1. The V and J ends lost 4 bases and 7 bases, in that order; junction bases with no gene match: 8. From germline, CDR1 is LGHDT and CDR2 YNNKEL (reference sequence). The CDR3 contains 15 residues. The CDR3 sequence: CASSLWTGGAVEAFF. For the CDR3, the DNA is TGTGCCAGCAGCCTCTGGACAGGGGGCGCGGTTGAAGCTTTCTTT. Full variable domain (outside the CDR3, taken from reference TRBV3-1 and TRBJ1-1): DTAVSQTPKYLVTQMGNDKSIKCEQNLGHDTMYWYKQDSKKFLKIMFSYNNKELIINETVPNRFSPKSPDKAHLNLHINSLELGDSAVYFCASSLWTGGAVEAFFGQGTRLTVV.

This clonotype turned up a few times. V usage is TRBV28 and J usage is TRBJ2-1; D unclear. CDR1 MDHEN and CDR2 SYDVKM come from the germline V gene. CDR3 size: 13 residues. V lost 7 bases, J lost 4 bases, and 11 bases lay in between. CDR3 region: CASKLVGYNEQFF. As DNA, the CDR3 is TGTGCCAGCAAGCTAGTAGGTTACAATGAGCAGTTCTTC.

This clonotype was observed at least ten times. V gene TRBV7-9 combines with J gene TRBJ2-1; 11 bases agree with TRBD2. This CDR3 comprises 16 residues. With V trimmed by 6 bases and J by 5 bases, 9 bases remained unmatched. Germline V gene sequence: CDR1 SEHNR, CDR2 FQNEAQ (reference sequence). Written as DNA, the CDR3 is TGTGCCAGCAGAATGGGCGGGACTAGCGGAAACAATGAGCAGTTCTTC. Translated: CASRMGGTSGNNEQFF.

In its sample, this clonotype was seen many times. The rearrangement uses TRBV11-3 and TRBJ2-7; possibly TRBD2 for D (5 bases). This CDR3 comprises 12 residues. The V end lost 1 base, the J end lost 7 bases, and 8 bases lay between the germline ends. CDR1 is SGHNT, CDR2 YENEEA, per germline. CDR3 sequence reads: CASSLGPGEQYF. CDR3 in DNA: TGTGCCAGCAGCTTAGGACCGGGAGAGCAGTACTTC.